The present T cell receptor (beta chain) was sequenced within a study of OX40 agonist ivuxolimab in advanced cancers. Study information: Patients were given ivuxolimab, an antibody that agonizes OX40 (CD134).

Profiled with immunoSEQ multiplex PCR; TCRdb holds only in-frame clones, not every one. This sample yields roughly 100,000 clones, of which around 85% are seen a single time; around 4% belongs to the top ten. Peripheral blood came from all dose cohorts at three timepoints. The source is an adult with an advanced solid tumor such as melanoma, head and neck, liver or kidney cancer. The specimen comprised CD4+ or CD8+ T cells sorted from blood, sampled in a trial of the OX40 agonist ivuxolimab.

CDR3 coding DNA: TGCGCCAGCAAAGGAGACAATGAGCAGTTCTTC. It yields the protein CASKGDNEQFF. The rearrangement uses TRBV5-1 and TRBJ2-1; D unresolved. Trimming stripped 6 bases from V and 5 bases from J, with 6 bases between. The CDR3 consists of 11 residues. The germline V gene has CDR1 SGHRS and CDR2 YFSETQ. The entire variable domain, with the rest obtained from reference TRBV5-1 and TRBJ2-1, is as follows: KAGVTQTPRYLIKTRGQQVTLSCSPISGHRSVSWYQQTPGQGLQFLFEYFSETQRNKGNFPGRFSGRQFSNSRSEMNVSTLELGDSALYLCASKGDNEQFFGPGTRLTVL.